The rows below give T cell receptor beta chains drawn from one sample of a study of T cells after yellow fever vaccination. TCRdb passed the 5' RACE reads through MiXCR, listing each CDR3 protein once. The sample lists 300,000 to 450,000 distinct CDR3 sequences, 6.2% seen once, with 15% in the top ten. The material sequenced was PBMCs, taken 5 days after the yellow fever booster vaccination. The receptors were gathered from a man aged 25-45 years who received the YFV17D yellow fever vaccine. CDR3s include the opening cysteine and the closing phenylalanine or tryptophan. The D gene is left open where the match is weak. Not every row has a clone size; where given, it reads once, few, many or a size class.

CDR3aa,CDR3nt,v_gene,j_gene,d_gene,abundance
CASSLPGVLSTGELFF,TGCGCCAGCAGCTTGCCCGGAGTCCTATCCACCGGGGAGCTGTTTTTT,TRBV5-1,TRBJ2-2,-,-
CASSSTLTSHPDTQYF,TGTGCCAGCAGCTCTACCTTGACTAGCCACCCAGATACGCAGTATTTT,TRBV5-8,TRBJ2-3,TRBD2,many
CASSLDQGAIGEQYF,TGCGCCAGCAGCTTGGATCAGGGGGCAATAGGCGAGCAGTACTTC,TRBV5-1,TRBJ2-7,TRBD1,few
CASSPLDEYEQYF,TGTGCCAGCAGCCCACTCGACGAGTACGAGCAGTACTTC,TRBV27,TRBJ2-7,-,many
CASSSGLIYEQYF,TGTGCCAGCAGCTCCGGACTTATCTACGAGCAGTACTTC,TRBV7-9,TRBJ2-7,-,few
CASSYSRLSSYEQYF,TGTGCCAGCAGTTACTCCCGCCTGAGCTCCTACGAGCAGTACTTC,TRBV6-5,TRBJ2-7,-,many
CATSDWGVSTDTQYF,TGTGCCACCAGTGATTGGGGGGTCAGCACAGATACGCAGTATTTT,TRBV24-1,TRBJ2-3,-,-
CASSLLGTGVMKPQHF,TGTGCCAGCAGTTTATTGGGGACTGGGGTCATGAAGCCCCAGCATTTT,TRBV27,TRBJ1-5,-,-
CASSRSTQNTGELFF,TGTGCCAGCAGTCGAAGTACACAGAACACCGGGGAGCTGTTTTTT,TRBV6-1,TRBJ2-2,-,few
CASSSGSGETQYF,TGCGCCAGCAGTTCCGGGAGCGGAGAGACCCAGTACTTC,TRBV4-1,TRBJ2-5,-,-
CASSQDLVATGELFF,TGCGCCAGCAGCCAAGATCTTGTAGCGACCGGGGAGCTGTTTTTT,TRBV4-1,TRBJ2-2,-,many
CASSLQRDPADTQYF,TGTGCCAGCAGCTTGCAGCGGGATCCGGCAGATACGCAGTATTTT,TRBV7-2,TRBJ2-3,TRBD2,-
CASSLGGSWDQETQYF,TGTGCCAGCAGCTTAGGGGGGTCTTGGGACCAAGAGACCCAGTACTTC,TRBV7-3,TRBJ2-5,-,many
CASSPQTDHKGNTIYF,TGTGCCAGCTCACCCCAGACAGATCACAAGGGAAACACCATATATTTT,TRBV18,TRBJ1-3,-,few
CSARESTEQFF,TGCAGTGCTAGAGAAAGTACCGAGCAGTTCTTC,TRBV20-1,TRBJ2-1,-,many
CASSLRAGGETQYF,TGTGCCAGCAGCTTAAGGGCCGGGGGGGAGACCCAGTACTTC,TRBV7-2,TRBJ2-5,TRBD2,many
CASSPRGSGSFDEQYF,TGTGCCAGCAGCCCGCGAGGTAGCGGGAGCTTCGACGAGCAGTACTTC,TRBV28,TRBJ2-7,TRBD2,many
CATSRDQAGAFHPYEQYF,TGTGCCACCAGCAGAGATCAGGCGGGAGCCTTTCACCCTTACGAGCAGTACTTC,TRBV15,TRBJ2-7,TRBD2,few
CASSSDRGPTGELFF,TGTGCCAGCAGCTCGGACAGGGGGCCCACCGGGGAGCTGTTTTTT,TRBV7-9,TRBJ2-2,TRBD1,many
CASSMTSPRTQYF,TGTGCCAGTAGTATGACAAGTCCTCGGACCCAGTACTTC,TRBV19,TRBJ2-5,-,-
CASSPRNLQETQYF,TGTGCCAGCAGCCCCCGAAACCTTCAAGAGACCCAGTACTTC,TRBV7-2,TRBJ2-5,-,few
CSARGQTYGYTF,TGCAGTGCTAGAGGACAGACATATGGCTACACCTTC,TRBV20-1,TRBJ1-2,-,many
CASSYAFRALAGGHNEQFF,TGTGCCAGCAGTTACGCTTTCCGAGCACTAGCGGGAGGGCACAATGAGCAGTTCTTC,TRBV6-5,TRBJ2-1,TRBD2,many
CASSRQRENPHNEQFF,TGTGCCAGCAGTCGGCAGCGGGAGAACCCCCACAATGAGCAGTTCTTC,TRBV27,TRBJ2-1,TRBD2,many
CASSPGTAFAKNIQYF,TGTGCCAGCAGCCCAGGGACAGCCTTTGCCAAAAACATTCAGTACTTC,TRBV5-4,TRBJ2-4,TRBD1,-
CASSLRGTSGSSYNEQFF,TGCGCCAGCAGCTTGAGGGGGACTAGCGGGAGCTCCTACAATGAGCAGTTCTTC,TRBV5-1,TRBJ2-1,TRBD2,few
CATSETRDTGELFF,TGTGCCACCAGTGAAACGCGGGACACCGGGGAGCTGTTTTTT,TRBV24-1,TRBJ2-2,-,few
CASGDTGSVGYTF,TGCGCCAGCGGCGATACAGGGTCGGTAGGCTACACCTTC,TRBV5-1,TRBJ1-2,-,few
CSARIWTNEKLFF,TGCAGTGCCCGTATCTGGACTAATGAAAAACTGTTTTTT,TRBV20-1,TRBJ1-4,-,-
CASRPHKNTGELFF,TGTGCCAGCAGGCCCCACAAAAACACCGGGGAGCTGTTTTTT,TRBV12-3/TRBV12-4,TRBJ2-2,-,many
CASSSSPYGYTF,TGTGCCAGCAGCTCCAGTCCCTATGGCTACACCTTC,TRBV7-9,TRBJ1-2,-,-
CASMINNEQFF,TGTGCCAGCATGATCAACAATGAGCAGTTCTTC,TRBV6-5,TRBJ2-1,-,few
CASSSNVGRNTDTQYF,TGTGCCAGCAGCTCCAATGTAGGGAGAAACACAGATACGCAGTATTTT,TRBV7-8,TRBJ2-3,-,medium-sized
CSVEVMGTGELFF,TGCAGCGTTGAAGTAATGGGGACCGGGGAGCTGTTTTTT,TRBV29-1,TRBJ2-2,-,-
CASSFVWSGVGHF,TGTGCCAGCAGTTTTGTGTGGTCAGGAGTGGGTCACTTC,TRBV27,TRBJ2-5,-,-
CSVEGAGGPDTQYF,TGCAGCGTTGAGGGCGCGGGAGGGCCCGATACGCAGTATTTT,TRBV29-1,TRBJ2-3,TRBD2,few
CASSPSSGSSYNEQFF,TGTGCCAGCTCACCGTCTAGCGGAAGCTCCTACAATGAGCAGTTCTTC,TRBV18,TRBJ2-1,TRBD2,many
CATSREHPGELFF,TGTGCCACCAGCAGAGAACACCCCGGGGAGCTGTTTTTT,TRBV15,TRBJ2-2,-,-
CSSWGGYQETQYF,TGCAGTTCATGGGGAGGGTACCAAGAGACCCAGTACTTC,TRBV20-1,TRBJ2-5,TRBD2,many
CASMPFLNTGELFF,TGTGCCAGCATGCCTTTTTTGAACACCGGGGAGCTGTTTTTT,TRBV12-3/TRBV12-4,TRBJ2-2,-,many
CASRLDDREHEKLFF,TGTGCCAGCCGCCTTGATGACAGGGAGCATGAAAAACTGTTTTTT,TRBV2,TRBJ1-4,TRBD1,many
CASSPQLATTDTQYF,TGTGCCAGCAGTCCACAACTAGCGACCACAGATACGCAGTATTTT,TRBV28,TRBJ2-3,TRBD2,few
CASRTGQNEQYF,TGTGCCAGCAGGACGGGACAGAACGAGCAGTACTTC,TRBV6-2/TRBV6-3,TRBJ2-7,TRBD1,-
CSARRGGEQFF,TGCAGTGCTAGACGCGGGGGGGAGCAGTTCTTC,TRBV20-1,TRBJ2-1,TRBD2,many
CASGLVIGGQALMSGTQYF,TGTGCTAGTGGTTTGGTTATTGGGGGACAGGCTCTCATGAGTGGTACGCAGTATTTT,TRBV12-5,TRBJ2-3,TRBD1,-
CAGARVGNYNEQFF,TGTGCCGGTGCCAGGGTGGGAAACTACAATGAGCAGTTCTTC,TRBV7-9,TRBJ2-1,-,-
CSVLAGRRLTF,TGCAGCGTGCTTGCCGGCAGGCGCTTAACCTTC,TRBV29-1,TRBJ1-2,-,few
CASSPGVRWALSGGNIQYF,TGCGCCAGCAGCCCGGGGGTGAGGTGGGCCTTATCGGGGGGAAACATTCAGTACTTC,TRBV4-3,TRBJ2-4,TRBD2,few
CASSTVDIYEQYF,TGTGCCAGCAGCACCGTGGACATCTACGAGCAGTACTTC,TRBV7-9,TRBJ2-7,-,-
CASSRPPGPAYF,TGTGCCAGCAGCCGACCTCCGGGCCCGGCGTATTTT,TRBV27,TRBJ2-3,-,few
CASSLSPTEGELFF,TGCGCCAGCAGCTTGAGTCCCACTGAGGGGGAGCTGTTTTTT,TRBV5-1,TRBJ2-2,-,many
CSARGTSGRGELFF,TGCAGTGCTAGAGGGACTAGCGGGAGAGGGGAGCTGTTTTTT,TRBV20-1,TRBJ2-2,TRBD2,few
CSASLPGAGKETQYF,TGCAGTGCTAGTCTACCAGGGGCGGGGAAAGAGACCCAGTACTTC,TRBV20-1,TRBJ2-5,-,-
CASTQDGGSGANVLTF,TGTGCCAGTACCCAGGACGGGGGCTCTGGGGCCAACGTCCTGACTTTC,TRBV19,TRBJ2-6,-,-
CSVGTGVRYGYTF,TGCAGCGTTGGGACAGGGGTCCGCTATGGCTACACCTTC,TRBV29-1,TRBJ1-2,TRBD1,few
CSVGTPETQYF,TGCAGCGTGGGGACACCCGAGACCCAGTACTTC,TRBV29-1,TRBJ2-5,-,few